Listed below are T cell receptor beta chains from one sample, sequenced in a study of T cell responses to AZD1222 COVID-19 vaccine. Sequencing was performed with immunoSEQ multiplex PCR; in TCRdb, only in-frame clones are kept and a portion is missing. Of under 150,000 clones listed, approximately 85% are singletons. The sequencing used peripheral blood, collected on day 0 of AZD1222 vaccination. These receptors all come from an adult in good health. CDR3s include the opening cysteine and the closing phenylalanine or tryptophan. A D gene is named only where the DNA matches it firmly. Some rows have no size entry. The others give once, few or many, or a class for an expanded clone.

>-|TRBD1|14|TRBV7-3|TRBJ1-1
CASNQGGPGTEAFF
TGTGCCAGCAACCAAGGGGGCCCGGGGACTGAAGCTTTCTTT
>-|TRBD1|15|TRBV9|TRBJ1-2
CASSVVPTGKRGYTF
TGTGCCAGCAGCGTAGTTCCGACAGGGAAACGTGGCTACACCTTC
>-|TRBD2|17|TRBV4-1|TRBJ2-4
CASRPGLAGGLGNIQYF
TGCGCCAGCAGACCCGGACTAGCGGGGGGGCTGGGAAACATTCAGTACTTC
>-|-|14|TRBV7-9|TRBJ2-2
CASSLVSFTGELFF
TGTGCCAGCAGCTTAGTCTCGTTCACCGGGGAGCTGTTTTTT
>-|-|13|TRBV2|TRBJ2-5
CASSSGVRETQYF
TGTGCCAGCAGTTCAGGGGTACGGGAGACCCAGTACTTC
>-|-|16|TRBV24-1|TRBJ2-3
CATLDGAAASTDTQYF
TGTGCCACTCTTGACGGGGCGGCGGCGAGCACAGATACGCAGTATTTT
>-|-|13|TRBV19|TRBJ1-2
CASSAGLSHGYTF
TGTGCCAGTAGTGCAGGACTCTCCCATGGCTACACCTTC
>-|-|14|TRBV7-2|TRBJ1-4
CASSPIGGGEKLFF
TGTGCCAGCAGCCCAATTGGAGGCGGCGAAAAACTGTTTTTT
>-|-|11|TRBV29-1|TRBJ2-7
CSAGGSYEQYF
TGCAGCGCCGGGGGTTCCTACGAGCAGTACTTC
>-|-|15|TRBV7-2|TRBJ1-3
CASSTYGHSGNTIYF
TGTGCCAGCAGTACCTACGGTCACTCTGGAAACACCATATATTTT
>-|TRBD1|15|TRBV10-1|TRBJ2-7
CASSESRAGGSEQYF
TGCGCCAGCAGTGAGTCCAGGGCAGGGGGCTCCGAGCAGTACTTC
>-|-|13|TRBV5-8|TRBJ1-1
CASSLVQGSEAFF
TGTGCCAGCAGCTTGGTCCAGGGCTCTGAAGCTTTCTTT
>-|TRBD2|16|TRBV7-3|TRBJ2-1
CASSFGLAETYNEQFF
TGTGCCAGCAGTTTTGGACTAGCGGAGACCTACAATGAGCAGTTCTTC
>-|TRBD1|13|TRBV30|TRBJ2-7
CAWSVLDRGVWYF
TGTGCCTGGAGTGTCCTGGACAGGGGTGTGTGGTACTTC
>-|-|11|TRBV28|TRBJ1-1
CAGRGSTEAFF
TGTGCCGGGAGAGGGAGCACTGAAGCTTTCTTT
>-|TRBD1|15|TRBV5-8|TRBJ2-5
CASSQKETGLETQYF
TGTGCCAGCAGTCAAAAGGAGACAGGGTTGGAGACCCAGTACTTC
>-|TRBD2|14|TRBV6-6|TRBJ2-5
CASRASGGQETQYF
TGTGCCAGCAGGGCTAGCGGGGGACAAGAGACCCAGTACTTC
>once|-|15|TRBV24-1|TRBJ2-1
CATSDLKGGFDEQFF
TGTGCCACCAGTGATTTGAAGGGTGGTTTCGATGAGCAGTTCTTC
>-|-|15|TRBV18|TRBJ1-1
CASSPGTPRLAEAFF
TGTGCCAGCTCACCAGGGACTCCCCGCTTGGCTGAAGCTTTCTTT
>-|-|18|TRBV18|TRBJ1-5
CASSPVNGGNIGNQPQHF
TGTGCCAGCTCACCAGTTAACGGAGGGAACATTGGCAATCAGCCCCAGCATTTT
>-|-|13|TRBV7-9|TRBJ2-1
CASSLAGRGEQFF
TGTGCCAGCAGCTTAGCTGGACGGGGCGAGCAGTTCTTC
>-|TRBD1|15|TRBV5-1|TRBJ2-7
CASSLAWTGRNEQYF
TGCGCCAGCAGCTTGGCTTGGACAGGGAGGAACGAGCAGTACTTC
>-|-|16|TRBV14|TRBJ1-3
CASSLRGRIQGNTIYF
TGTGCCAGCAGCCTCAGGGGCCGCATTCAAGGAAACACCATATATTTT